This T cell receptor (beta chain) was sequenced in a study of CD8 T cells in Susac syndrome. V gave up 2 bases and J gave up 0 bases, with 14 bases separating them. Germline CDR1 reads MDHEN; CDR2 reads SYDVKM. There are 17 residues in the CDR3. In blood CD8+ and CD4+ T cells, TCR beta underwent sequencing. The RNA, about 0.45 to 1 ug, was put through reverse transcription using random hexamers. TCRdb reanalysed the immunoSEQ multiplex PCR reads using MiXCR and keeps one entry per CDR3 protein. The sample carries around 130,000 distinct CDR3 sequences, roughly 80% recorded once. This TCR was recovered from a human donor with multiple sclerosis. The sequencing input was CD8+ T cells from PBMCs. The chain has TRBV28 and TRBJ2-1; D ambiguous. CDR3 in DNA: TGTGCCAGCAGTTTAGCGTTGGGATGGAGCTCCTACAATGAGCAGTTCTTC. Its protein product is CASSLALGWSSYNEQFF.